The clone carrying this T cell receptor (beta chain) was observed a few times. These data belong to a study of blood T cell repertoires in COVID-19. On the study more broadly: The samples span acute and convalescent COVID-19 from the United States, Italy and Spain.

The CDR3 is 13 residues long. Germline CDR1 reads SQVTM; CDR2 reads ANQGSEA. V lost 4 bases, J lost 0 bases, and 8 bases lay in between. In the authors' workflow: Amplification of reference gene primers provided the estimated nucleated cell counts. The repertoire was sequenced with immunoSEQ multiplex PCR; TCRdb's copy has only in-frame clones and lacks some. The V and J calls and clone size were taken over from that table, and D and trimming were inferred from the DNA. The sample carries more than 90,000 clones, roughly 83% recorded once. The sequence came from an older woman with acute or convalescent COVID-19. V gene TRBV29-1 combines with J gene TRBJ2-3; D is possibly TRBD2 (5 bases). The sample comprised peripheral blood. The CDR3 loop is CSVAWESTDTQYF. CDR3 coding DNA: TGCAGCGTTGCCTGGGAGAGCACAGATACGCAGTATTTT.